This passage covers 28 T cell receptor beta chains from one sample sequenced in a study of CXCR3-negative and CXCR3-positive naive CD8 T cells. Findings and caveats of the study: TRB CDR3s of CXCR3-positive naive cells were more hydrophobic than those of CXCR3-negative naive cells.

The antigens these receptors bind are not known. TRB cDNA was prepared as libraries by UMI-labeled 5' RACE. With the 5' RACE reads reprocessed, TCRdb shows one record per CDR3 protein and no DNA. This sample's table has some 120,000 distinct CDR3 sequences. The sample was naive CXCR3+ CD8+ T cells from blood. Subset here: CD45RO-CCR7+CD27+CD95- naive CD8+ T cells expressing CXCR3 (TNR3+). These receptors all come from a human donor in good health. Some clones in this sample may be carry-over from other donors' samples.

The rearrangement uses TRBV7-3 and TRBJ2-7. In germline, CDR1 is SGHTA, CDR2 FQGTGA. This CDR3 region has 13 residues. CDR3 sequence: CASSSTGSGEQYF.

The chain recombines TRBV7-8 with TRBJ2-2; TCRdb's D call, TRBD2, is unchecked because there is no DNA. Germline lookup yields CDR1 SGHVS and CDR2 FQNEAQ. There are 16 residues in the CDR3. CDR3 residues: CASSSGLAANTGELFF.

V and J are TRBV7-6 and TRBJ1-1; the TRBD1 assignment by TCRdb is unverifiable without DNA. CDR1 is SGHVS, CDR2 FNYEAQ, per germline. CDR3 length equals 13 residues. The CDR3: CASSDSGGLEAFF.

CDR3 sequence reads: CATSPSGPGELFF. J is TRBJ2-2 and V is TRBV15; TCRdb proposes TRBD2, but this gene call is untestable without DNA. There are 13 residues in the CDR3. Germline lookup yields CDR1 LNHNV and CDR2 YYDKDF (reference sequence).

The chain combines TRBV29-1 with TRBJ1-2; the TCRdb call, TRBD1, lacks DNA for checking. The CDR3 sequence is 14 residues long. Germline lookup yields CDR1 SQVTM and CDR2 ANQGSEA. CDR3 sequence reads: CSVERQGANYGYTF.

The chain combines TRBV7-9 with TRBJ2-7. The germline gives CDR1 SEHNR, CDR2 FQNEAQ (reference sequence). This CDR3 has 12 residues. CDR3 region: CASSLRGIEQYF. Full variable domain (rest looked up from reference TRBV7-9 and TRBJ2-7): DTGVSQNPRHKITKRGQNVTFRCDPISEHNRLYWYRQTLGQGPEFLTYFQNEAQLEKSRLLSDRFSAERPKGSFSTLEIQRTEQGDSAMYLCASSLRGIEQYFGPGTRLTVT.

The chain carries TRBV12-3 or TRBV12-4 and TRBJ2-7; without DNA, the TCRdb call of TRBD1 cannot be checked. The CDR3 is 16 residues long. CDR3 sequence reads: CASSLDAGTETYEQYF.

The rearrangement joins TRBV6-5 to TRBJ2-5; lacking DNA, the TRBD2 call made by TCRdb goes unchecked. CDR3 length equals 15 residues. The germline CDR1 and CDR2 sequences are MNHEY and SVGAGI. The CDR3 here is CASSLWGEVQETQYF.

This rearrangement joins TRBV4-3 to TRBJ2-1; TCRdb indicates TRBD1, and absent DNA this call remains unverified. The CDR3 extends over 16 amino acids. Germline CDR1 is LGHNA and CDR2 is YSLEER. This chain's CDR3 is CASSHATGGYYNEQFF.

This chain connects TRBV6-2 or TRBV6-3 to TRBJ1-5; TCRdb gives TRBD1 as the D gene, but with no DNA this cannot be confirmed. Germline assignment: CDR1 MNHEY and CDR2 SVGEGT. The CDR3 is 14 amino acids. This chain's CDR3 is CASSQDRYNQPQHF.

The CDR3 here is CATRERELDTQYF. This chain joins TRBV15 and TRBJ2-3. The CDR3 consists of 13 residues. The germline V gene has CDR1 LNHNV and CDR2 YYDKDF (reference sequence).

The gene calls are TRBV9 and TRBJ2-1. This CDR3 comprises 13 residues. CDR1 is SGDLS, CDR2 YYNGEE, per germline. The CDR3 region is CASSVSSDNEQFF.

The chain recombines TRBV21-1 with TRBJ2-7; the TRBD2 assignment by TCRdb is unverifiable without DNA. TRBV21-1 corresponds to a pseudogene. This CDR3 comprises 21 residues. This CDR3 reads CASSKERLVEREGGSSYEQYF.

The chain couples TRBV5-5 to TRBJ2-1. The CDR3 contains 11 residues. Germline-derived CDR1 and CDR2 are SGHKS and YYEKEE (reference sequence). The CDR3 region is CASSLSRTQFF.

This chain links TRBV27 with TRBJ2-7; TCRdb indicates TRBD1, and absent DNA this call remains unverified. The V gene's germline CDR1 is MNHEY and CDR2 SMNVEV (reference sequence). The CDR3 length is 15 residues. CDR3 residues: CASRPITGVVHEQYF.

This chain joins TRBV12-3 or TRBV12-4 and TRBJ1-5; TCRdb selects TRBD1, and the lack of DNA leaves this call unchecked. The CDR3 runs 16 residues. This CDR3 reads CASSINRDRVGQPQHF.

This chain links TRBV12-3 or TRBV12-4 with TRBJ1-2; as DNA is missing, the TRBD1 call by TCRdb cannot be tested. This CDR3 contains 14 residues. CDR3: CASSSGTGTVGYTF.

CDR3 in amino acids: CSATPLAAVYNEQFF. The V and J genes are TRBV20-1 and TRBJ2-1; TCRdb gives TRBD2 as the D gene, but with no DNA this cannot be confirmed. CDR3 size: 15 residues. Looked up from germline, CDR1 is DFQATT and CDR2 is SNEGSKA (reference sequence).

The chain is built from TRBV7-9 and TRBJ2-7. Germline V gene sequence: CDR1 SEHNR, CDR2 FQNEAQ (reference sequence). CDR3 length equals 12 residues. Here the CDR3 reads CASSLAFYEQYF.

This sequence joins TRBV7-8 and TRBJ2-3. The V gene's germline CDR1 is SGHVS and CDR2 FQNEAQ. This CDR3 comprises 13 residues. CDR3 protein: CASSHHRTDTQYF.

V gene TRBV3-1 combines with J gene TRBJ2-7. The CDR3 totals 16 residues. Looked up from germline, CDR1 is LGHDT and CDR2 is YNNKEL (reference sequence). The CDR3 spells CASSQEGETSAHEQYF.

The V and J genes are TRBV7-9 and TRBJ2-7; the D call of TRBD2 rests on TCRdb alone, since no DNA is present to check it. The CDR3 totals 14 residues. Germline V gene data show CDR1 as SEHNR and CDR2 as FQNEAQ (reference sequence). The CDR3 sequence is CASSLVSGTAEQYF.

The chain employs TRBV12-3 or TRBV12-4 and TRBJ2-7; the TCRdb D gene call, TRBD1, has no DNA to confirm it. CDR3 size: 16 residues. CDR3 loop: CASSLGLGVLTYEQYF.

V is TRBV11-1 and J is TRBJ2-2; TCRdb picks TRBD1, but there is no DNA to check that call. CDR1 and CDR2 from the germline V gene are SGHAT and FQDESV (reference sequence). This CDR3 is built from 14 residues. The CDR3 loop is CASSPTPLTGELFF. The variable domain in full, completed from reference TRBV11-1 and TRBJ2-2, reads EAEVAQSPRYKITEKSQAVAFWCDPISGHATLYWYRQILGQGPELLVQFQDESVVDDSQLPKDRFSAERLKGVDSTLKIQPAELGDSAMYLCASSPTPLTGELFFGEGSRLTVL.

The chain carries TRBV29-1 and TRBJ2-7; TCRdb's D gene call, TRBD1, goes unchecked for lack of DNA. The CDR3 has 15 residues. Germline V gene sequence: CDR1 SQVTM, CDR2 ANQGSEA. Here the CDR3 reads CSVVWGQGFSYEQYF.

V gene TRBV4-1 combines with J gene TRBJ2-1; TCRdb selects TRBD2, and the lack of DNA leaves this call unchecked. CDR1 and CDR2 (germline): MGHRA, YSYEKL. The CDR3 contains 16 residues. CDR3 region: CASSQGTSGVGDEQFF.

The chain carries TRBV20-1 and TRBJ2-1; without DNA, the TCRdb call of TRBD2 cannot be checked. The CDR3 contains 14 residues. Germline CDR1 reads DFQATT; CDR2 reads SNEGSKA (reference sequence). CDR3 protein: CSANGLAGLNEQFF.

The J gene is TRBJ2-1, the V gene TRBV7-9; TCRdb gives TRBD2 as the D gene, but with no DNA this cannot be confirmed. The CDR3 extends over 14 amino acids. The V gene's germline CDR1 is SEHNR and CDR2 FQNEAQ (reference sequence). The CDR3 loop is CASEAGALFNEQLF.